This paragraph reports one T cell receptor (beta chain). Which antigen it targets is not known. Base qualities are not provided; no much larger clone lies one nucleotide away. The CDR3 runs 13 amino acids, cysteine and phenylalanine included. The retained sequence is limited to the CDR3, 39 bases, with the frame set at the first base. Per the germline V gene, LGHNA is the CDR1 and YSLEER is the CDR2. Trimming costs V 6 bases and J 3 bases, and their ends lie 11 bases apart. For TCRbeta CDR3 sequencing, genomic DNA was extracted from sorted cells using the QIAGEN DNeasy Blood and Tissue Kit. Through immunoSEQ, high-throughput TCRbeta CDR3 sequencing was done commercially, including PCR amplification with internal controls and bias correction. As for the authors' bioinformatics: A unique productive TCRbeta sequence was defined by the CDR3 nucleotide sequence when primers matched, and otherwise by the CDR3 amino acid sequence together with the Vbeta and Jbeta genes. To correct sorting error, sequences shared between sorted populations at a frequency ratio of 2:1 or less were removed; the rest were assigned to the higher population. Donor-reactive sequences were defined as at least 5-fold expanded in CFSE-low cells versus unstimulated cells, with frequency of at least 0.01% in CFSE-low cells. Repertoire divergence was quantified by Jensen-Shannon divergence calculated from the top 100 TCRbeta sequences ranked by frequency. For samples with multiple sequencing runs, sorting error was corrected in each run separately before the runs were combined. The clones in this table, taken by TCRdb from immuneACCESS, are in-frame only. Not every clone is retained; where verified, under half of the shortfall comes from an unresolved V gene, and the cause of the rest is unknown. That table gives V, J and clone size, and the DNA gave D and trimming. The sample table shows just under 65,000 clones, and 95% to 98% are seen once. The ten top clones hold 0.34% of the sample.

The sample's time point label, in plain terms: blood sample drawn before combined kidney and bone marrow transplant. Unstimulated Tregs (CD4+CD25+CD127-), CD4+ non-Tregs (CD4+CD25-), CD4 and CD8 cells were FACS-sorted from thawed PBMCs. Prior to Treg sorting, thawed PBMCs were rested overnight with about 190 IU/ml IL-2 at 37 degrees C. Patients were a few combined kidney and bone marrow transplant recipients from the ITN036ST trial, and only these trial subjects had samples available. Healthy control blood was processed to PBMCs with a Ficoll density gradient and then cryopreserved, whereas patient PBMCs were collected both before and after transplant. The sample originates from a study of Tregs in tolerant kidney transplant recipients (dated by TCRdb to between 2019 and 2020). Regarding the study in general: Related donors were used in the transplants with nonmyeloablative bone marrow transplantation, and mixed chimerism was transient in the human trials. The study applied TCRbeta sequencing to find donor-specific regulatory T cells before combined kidney and bone marrow transplantation and then followed those same cells after transplant. Summary of the overall study and its limitations: The study was constrained by small patient numbers, and validation of the findings is required in larger populations and under other immunosuppression protocols. PCR primers changed over time for some patients, so nucleotide-level comparison across those patients' samples was not possible. Donor-specific Treg expansion exceeded global Treg expansion in tolerant patients, suggesting antigen-driven rather than nonspecific expansion. Although technical replication error seemed to be minimal, the question of biological reproducibility was not addressed directly. Expanding Tregs with activated donor B cells appeared to identify the most biologically relevant and donor-specific TCRbeta repertoire.

This TCR was sampled from a human donor who received a combined kidney and bone marrow transplant. The chain couples TRBV4-3 to TRBJ1-1; no D gene can be assigned with confidence. This sample comprised Tregs from blood, obtained before the transplant. For the CDR3, the sequence is CASSRGPYTEAFF. The DNA sequence follows: TGCGCCAGCAGTCGCGGGCCCTACACTGAAGCTTTCTTT.